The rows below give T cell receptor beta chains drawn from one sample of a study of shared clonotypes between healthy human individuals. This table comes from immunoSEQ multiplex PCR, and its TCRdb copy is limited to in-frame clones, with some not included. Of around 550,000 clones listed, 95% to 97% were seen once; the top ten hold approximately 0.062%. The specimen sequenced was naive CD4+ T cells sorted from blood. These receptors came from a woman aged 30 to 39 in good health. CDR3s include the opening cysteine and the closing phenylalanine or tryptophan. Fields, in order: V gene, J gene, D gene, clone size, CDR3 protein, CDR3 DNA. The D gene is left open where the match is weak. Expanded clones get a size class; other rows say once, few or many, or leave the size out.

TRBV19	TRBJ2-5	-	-	CASRDLGSETQYF	TGTGCCAGCCGTGATCTCGGGTCCGAGACCCAGTACTTC
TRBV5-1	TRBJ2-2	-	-	CASSLALSGELFF	TGCGCCAGCAGCTTGGCTCTGTCCGGGGAGCTGTTTTTT
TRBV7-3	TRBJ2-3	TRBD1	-	CASSLTPGLTGGQDTQYF	TGTGCCAGCAGCTTAACCCCCGGACTTACAGGGGGGCAAGATACGCAGTATTTT
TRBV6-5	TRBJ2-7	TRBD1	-	CASSYARTGGTYEQYF	TGTGCCAGCAGTTACGCACGGACAGGGGGGACCTACGAGCAGTACTTC
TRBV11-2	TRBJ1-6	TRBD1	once	CASSLFGTGVLSPLHF	TGTGCCAGCAGCTTATTTGGGACAGGGGTCCTTTCACCCCTCCACTTT
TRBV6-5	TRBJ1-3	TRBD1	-	CASSTDRGSGNTIYF	TGTGCCAGCAGCACGGACAGGGGATCAGGAAACACCATATATTTT
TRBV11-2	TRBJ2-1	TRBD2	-	CASSPRRLAGVYNEQFF	TGTGCCAGCAGCCCCCGACGACTAGCGGGAGTCTACAATGAGCAGTTCTTC
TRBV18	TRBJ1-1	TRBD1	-	CASSPRGGAGYSLTEAFF	TGTGCCAGCTCACCCAGGGGGGGGGCCGGTTACTCTCTCACTGAAGCTTTCTTT
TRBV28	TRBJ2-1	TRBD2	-	CASRSSGTSYNEQFF	TGTGCCAGCAGGAGTAGCGGGACCTCCTACAATGAGCAGTTCTTC
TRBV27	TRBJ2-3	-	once	CASSLRSLDTQYF	TGTGCCAGCAGTTTGCGGAGTTTGGATACGCAGTATTTT
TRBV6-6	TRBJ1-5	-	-	CASRPFSNQPQHF	TGTGCCAGCAGGCCCTTTAGCAATCAGCCCCAGCATTTT
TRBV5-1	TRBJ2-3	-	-	CASSHDPRPGTDTQYF	TGCGCCAGCAGCCATGACCCCCGACCCGGCACAGATACGCAGTATTTT
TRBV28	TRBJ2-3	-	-	CASMVVDTQYF	TGTGCCAGCATGGTCGTAGATACGCAGTATTTT
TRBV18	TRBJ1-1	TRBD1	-	CASSPDRDQAFF	TGTGCCAGCTCACCAGACAGGGATCAAGCTTTCTTT
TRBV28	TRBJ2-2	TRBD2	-	CASSKREALTGELFF	TGTGCCAGCAGTAAGCGGGAGGCCCTCACCGGGGAGCTGTTTTTT
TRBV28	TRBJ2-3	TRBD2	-	CASGGLAEADTQYF	TGTGCCAGCGGGGGACTAGCGGAGGCAGATACGCAGTATTTT
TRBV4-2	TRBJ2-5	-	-	CASSRELEETQYF	TGTGCCAGCAGCCGGGAGTTGGAAGAGACCCAGTACTTC
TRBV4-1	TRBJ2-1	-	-	CASSQAWDRRNEQFF	TGCGCCAGCAGCCAAGCCTGGGACCGACGAAATGAGCAGTTCTTC
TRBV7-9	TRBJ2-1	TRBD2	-	CASSLAPGLAGVTNEQFF	TGTGCCAGCAGCTTGGCTCCCGGACTAGCGGGAGTCACGAATGAGCAGTTCTTC
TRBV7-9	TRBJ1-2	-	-	CASSPDIYGYTF	TGTGCCAGCAGCCCCGACATATATGGCTACACCTTC
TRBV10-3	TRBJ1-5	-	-	CAISESRGSGGNQPQHF	TGTGCCATCAGTGAGTCAAGGGGGAGCGGGGGCAATCAGCCCCAGCATTTT
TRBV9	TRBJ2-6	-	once	CASSVATHSGANVLTF	TGTGCCAGCAGCGTAGCTACGCACTCTGGGGCCAACGTCCTGACTTTC
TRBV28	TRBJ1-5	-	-	CASSLLGAGDNQPQHF	TGTGCCAGCAGTTTATTGGGCGCGGGGGACAATCAGCCCCAGCATTTT
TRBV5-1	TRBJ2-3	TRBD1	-	CASSLAGGPGGSDTQYF	TGCGCCAGCAGCTTGGCAGGGGGCCCAGGGGGATCAGATACGCAGTATTTT
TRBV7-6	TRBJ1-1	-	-	CASSYIGVMNTEAFF	TGTGCCAGCAGCTACATAGGGGTCATGAACACTGAAGCTTTCTTT
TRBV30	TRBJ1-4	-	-	CAWSRESNEKLFF	TGTGCCTGGAGCAGGGAATCTAATGAAAAACTGTTTTTT
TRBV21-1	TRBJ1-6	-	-	CASRGQGYSPLHF	TGTGCCAGCAGGGGACAGGGATATTCACCCCTCCACTTT
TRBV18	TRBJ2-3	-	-	CASSPGRGASTDTQYF	TGTGCCAGCTCACCAGGGCGCGGAGCTAGCACAGATACGCAGTATTTT
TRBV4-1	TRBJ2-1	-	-	CASSQRLAIYNEQFF	TGCGCCAGCAGCCAACGTCTAGCGATCTACAATGAGCAGTTCTTC
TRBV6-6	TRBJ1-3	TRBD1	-	CASSGTGGSGNTIYF	TGTGCCAGCAGTGGCACAGGGGGCTCTGGAAACACCATATATTTT
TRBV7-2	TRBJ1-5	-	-	CASSLNRPQPQHF	TGTGCCAGCAGCTTAAACCGACCCCAGCCCCAGCATTTT